This T cell receptor (beta chain) stems from a study of cytomegalovirus exposure and HLA in healthy donors. Study-level points and caveats: The listing of some 170 TCR beta chains classed them as cytomegalovirus-associated. Most TCR sequences were seen very rarely across donors, but some public TCRs occurred in many.

CDR1 is MDHEN, CDR2 SYDVKM, per germline. Trimming removed 7 bases from V and 2 bases from J, with 12 bases in between. The CDR3 spans 13 residues. The PCR employed 60 Vbeta primers together with 13 Jbeta primers. Data came from immunoSEQ multiplex PCR; TCRdb stores just in-frame clones and leaves some out. This table holds 130,000 or so clones, roughly 70% found once. A note on this clone: Its antigen is undetermined.

The V gene is TRBV28, the J gene TRBJ2-7, with D unclear. Material for sequencing was PBMCs. This TCR came from a man aged 35-49 years in good health and CMV-seropositive. CDR3 region: CASMGRIPYEQYF. CDR3 nucleotides: TGTGCCAGCATGGGCAGAATCCCCTACGAGCAGTACTTC.